The clone carrying this T cell receptor (beta chain) turned up a few times. Its antigen is currently unknown. Germline loops: CDR1 SGHVS, CDR2 FNYEAQ. The J segment lost 4 bases and the V segment lost 5 bases, leaving 10 bases of the junction unmatched. The CDR3 length is 17 residues. The sample comes from a study of identical twins. Findings and caveats of the study: With beta out-of-frame sequences, excess sharing by twins was weaker.

TCRdb re-analysed the 5' RACE reads in MiXCR, keeping a single row per CDR3 protein. The sample shows hundreds of thousands of distinct CDR3 sequences, approximately 13% of them seen only once. The same data also went into a second study, on yellow fever vaccine responses in identical twins.

This receptor was taken from a woman in her late teens or twenties in good health. The sequencing input was PBMCs. This chain uses TRBV7-6 with TRBJ2-5; 13 bases line up with TRBD2. The CDR3 reads CASSLLGTSGVGETQYF. CDR3 nucleotides: TGTGCCAGCAGCCTGCTTGGGACTAGCGGGGTAGGAGAGACCCAGTACTTC.